This is a list of T cell receptor beta chains from one sample in a study of T cell responses to AZD1222 COVID-19 vaccine. TCRdb's copy holds only in-frame clones and misses some; the assay was immunoSEQ multiplex PCR. The sample has about 97,000 clones; roughly 90% are singletons. The specimen was peripheral blood, collected on day 0 of AZD1222 vaccination. These receptors were collected from an adult in good health. Both conserved end residues are part of each CDR3. The D gene is left open where the match is weak. Not all rows give a size; the values are once, few, many and, for expanded clones, a class.

D gene	J gene	V gene	clone size	CDR3 protein	CDR3 DNA
NA	TRBJ2-1	TRBV12-1	few	CASSPLGGKSYNEQFF	TGTGCCAGCAGCCCCCTAGGGGGCAAATCCTACAATGAGCAGTTCTTC
NA	TRBJ1-5	TRBV15	NA	CATSRDQGGGQPQHF	TGTGCCACCAGCAGAGATCAAGGGGGTGGGCAGCCCCAGCATTTT
TRBD1	TRBJ1-5	TRBV7-9	NA	CASSSTGTASNQPQHF	TGTGCCAGCAGCTCTACCGGGACAGCTAGCAATCAGCCCCAGCATTTT
NA	TRBJ1-1	TRBV11-1	NA	CASSSRDGLNTEAFF	TGTGCCAGCAGCAGCCGGGACGGTCTGAACACTGAAGCTTTCTTT
NA	TRBJ1-4	TRBV7-2	NA	CASSSNRAHNEKLFF	TGTGCCAGCAGCTCAAACAGGGCTCATAATGAAAAACTGTTTTTT
NA	TRBJ1-2	TRBV4-1	NA	CASSQGRGDYGYTF	TGCGCCAGCAGCCAAGGACGGGGAGACTATGGCTACACCTTC
NA	TRBJ1-2	TRBV6-8	NA	CASSYPRDDLNYGYTF	TGTGCCAGCAGTTACCCAAGGGACGACCTAAACTATGGCTACACCTTC
TRBD2	TRBJ2-1	TRBV5-8	NA	CASSFLLAGGLGEQFF	TGTGCCAGCAGCTTCCTACTAGCGGGGGGCTTGGGTGAGCAGTTCTTC
TRBD2	TRBJ2-2	TRBV9	NA	CASSPRSLLPGGETGELFF	TGTGCCAGCAGCCCTAGATCCCTCCTACCGGGGGGGGAGACCGGGGAGCTGTTTTTT
NA	TRBJ2-7	TRBV6-5	few	CASSYDSNYEQYF	TGTGCCAGCAGTTACGACAGCAACTACGAGCAGTACTTC
TRBD2	TRBJ2-1	TRBV19	NA	CASSMSGGGYNEQFF	TGTGCCAGTAGTATGTCGGGCGGGGGCTACAATGAGCAGTTCTTC
NA	TRBJ2-7	TRBV6-6	few	CASCWGYEQYF	TGTGCCAGCTGTTGGGGCTACGAGCAGTACTTC
NA	TRBJ2-7	TRBV27	few	CASTRTRLYEQYF	TGTGCCAGCACTCGTACTAGACTCTACGAGCAGTACTTC
NA	TRBJ1-5	TRBV2	NA	CASTRDSDQPQHF	TGTGCCAGCACCCGGGACTCAGATCAGCCCCAGCATTTT
NA	TRBJ2-5	TRBV2	NA	CASSDGVETQYF	TGTGCCAGCAGTGACGGGGTAGAGACCCAGTACTTC
NA	TRBJ1-3	TRBV3-1/TRBV3-2	NA	CASSPPMGNTIYF	TGTGCCAGCAGCCCCCCGATGGGAAACACCATATATTTT
NA	TRBJ2-1	TRBV19	NA	CASSIKDSSREQFF	TGTGCCAGTAGTATAAAAGACAGCAGTCGCGAGCAGTTCTTC
NA	TRBJ1-2	TRBV7-2	NA	CASSLGVQRARSGYTF	TGTGCCAGCAGCTTAGGGGTCCAGAGGGCGAGGTCTGGCTACACCTTC
NA	TRBJ1-1	TRBV18	NA	CASSPDRPEAFF	TGTGCCAGCTCACCCGACCGACCAGAAGCTTTCTTT
TRBD1	TRBJ2-3	TRBV12-5	NA	CASGLGQGVADTQYF	TGTGCTAGTGGATTGGGACAGGGGGTCGCAGATACGCAGTATTTT
NA	TRBJ1-2	TRBV9	NA	CASSAPNRGVYGYTF	TGTGCCAGCAGCGCCCCTAATCGAGGGGTATATGGCTACACCTTC
TRBD1	TRBJ2-7	TRBV19	NA	CASSRGQQPYEQYF	TGTGCCAGTTCTAGGGGACAGCAACCCTACGAGCAGTACTTC
NA	TRBJ2-1	TRBV9	NA	CASSVGPEGWGFF	TGTGCCAGCAGCGTAGGGCCCGAGGGCTGGGGGTTCTTC
TRBD1	TRBJ1-2	TRBV6-2/TRBV6-3	NA	CASSGTVYGYTF	TGTGCCAGCAGTGGGACAGTCTATGGCTACACCTTC
TRBD2	TRBJ2-1	TRBV11-3	NA	CASSQAGTNGEQFF	TGTGCCAGCAGCCAAGCCGGGACTAACGGTGAGCAGTTCTTC
NA	TRBJ1-6	TRBV23-1	NA	CASSHPAPDSYNSPLHF	TGCGCCAGCAGTCACCCTGCCCCGGACAGTTATAATTCACCCCTCCACTTT
TRBD2	TRBJ2-5	TRBV19	NA	CASRSRGGYQETQYF	TGTGCCAGTAGGAGCCGGGGGGGGTACCAAGAGACCCAGTACTTC
TRBD1	TRBJ1-4	TRBV2	few	CASSGQGVGKLFF	TGTGCCAGCAGTGGACAGGGGGTCGGAAAACTGTTTTTT
NA	TRBJ1-1	TRBV28	NA	CASSLLPGHSGEAFF	TGTGCCAGCAGTCTACTACCGGGACACTCTGGCGAAGCTTTCTTT
NA	TRBJ1-5	TRBV4-1	NA	CASSLGANQPQHF	TGCGCCAGCAGCCTAGGGGCCAATCAGCCCCAGCATTTT
TRBD1	TRBJ1-4	TRBV4-1	once	CASSPTGTGSEKLFF	TGCGCCAGCAGCCCCACCGGGACAGGGTCGGAAAAACTGTTTTTT
NA	TRBJ1-5	TRBV4-1	once	CASSQDGLINQPQHF	TGCGCCAGCAGCCAAGACGGACTCATCAATCAGCCCCAGCATTTT
NA	TRBJ1-1	TRBV2	NA	CASGEGEAFF	TGTGCCAGCGGTGAGGGGGAAGCTTTCTTT
NA	TRBJ1-2	TRBV5-1	NA	CASSPGTYNYGYTF	TGCGCCAGCAGCCCAGGGACATATAACTATGGCTACACCTTC
NA	TRBJ1-1	TRBV5-8	NA	CASSPQIPQAFF	TGTGCCAGCAGCCCCCAGATACCTCAAGCTTTCTTT